One sample yielded the 4 T cell receptor beta chains listed below, sequenced in a study of T cell responses to AZD1222 COVID-19 vaccine. The assay was immunoSEQ multiplex PCR, and TCRdb's table has in-frame clones only and misses some. The repertoire holds more than 5,000 clones, with roughly 86% as singletons. This specimen was peripheral blood, taken 28 days after the second AZD1222 dose. These receptor sequences come from an adult who received the AZD1222 COVID-19 vaccine.

This clone was picked up one time. The chain employs TRBV3-1 (or the pseudogene TRBV3-2) and TRBJ2-7, with 10 bases matching TRBD1. The germline CDR1 and CDR2 sequences are LGHDT and YNNKEL (reference sequence). V lost 3 bases and J lost 2; bases outside the gene matches: 13. This CDR3 region has 18 residues. The CDR3 region is CASSHFWTGGLGPYEQYF. The DNA of the CDR3 is TGTGCCAGCAGCCATTTCTGGACAGGGGGTTTGGGTCCCTACGAGCAGTACTTC.

CDR3 in amino acids: CASSLAEGYEQYF. The CDR3 bases are TGCGCCAGCAGCTTGGCCGAAGGGTACGAGCAGTACTTC. The chain is built from TRBV5-1 and TRBJ2-7, with unresolved D. This CDR3 comprises 13 residues. Germline V gives CDR1 SGHRS, CDR2 YFSETQ. V dropped 0 bases and J dropped 4 bases, with 8 bases sitting between them. Drawing the rest from reference TRBV5-1 and TRBJ2-7, the complete variable domain is KAGVTQTPRYLIKTRGQQVTLSCSPISGHRSVSWYQQTPGQGLQFLFEYFSETQRNKGNFPGRFSGRQFSNSRSEMNVSTLELGDSALYLCASSLAEGYEQYFGPGTRLTVT.

Concerning this clone: Relative to the germline gene, one junction end is altered; a read error may explain this. The gene calls are TRBV6-5 and TRBJ1-3; D gene unclear. The CDR3 covers 14 residues. Germline values: CDR1 MNHEY, CDR2 SVGAGI. The CDR3 loop is CASSFQSFGNTMYF. Here the CDR3 DNA reads TGTGCCAGCAGTTTCCAATCTTTTGGAAACACCATGTATTTT.

The chain carries TRBV7-9 and TRBJ1-1, with D uncertain. The V gene's germline CDR1 is SEHNR and CDR2 FQNEAQ (reference sequence). The V gene lost 2 bases and the J gene lost 3 bases, with 16 bases spanning the gap. The CDR3 runs 16 residues. The CDR3 nucleotides are TGTGCCAGCAGCTTAAGGAAAGCGCCGGGATACACTGAAGCTTTCTTT. Amino acid sequence: CASSLRKAPGYTEAFF. Drawing the rest from reference TRBV7-9 and TRBJ1-1, the complete variable domain is DTGVSQNPRHKITKRGQNVTFRCDPISEHNRLYWYRQTLGQGPEFLTYFQNEAQLEKSRLLSDRFSAERPKGSFSTLEIQRTEQGDSAMYLCASSLRKAPGYTEAFFGQGTRLTVV.